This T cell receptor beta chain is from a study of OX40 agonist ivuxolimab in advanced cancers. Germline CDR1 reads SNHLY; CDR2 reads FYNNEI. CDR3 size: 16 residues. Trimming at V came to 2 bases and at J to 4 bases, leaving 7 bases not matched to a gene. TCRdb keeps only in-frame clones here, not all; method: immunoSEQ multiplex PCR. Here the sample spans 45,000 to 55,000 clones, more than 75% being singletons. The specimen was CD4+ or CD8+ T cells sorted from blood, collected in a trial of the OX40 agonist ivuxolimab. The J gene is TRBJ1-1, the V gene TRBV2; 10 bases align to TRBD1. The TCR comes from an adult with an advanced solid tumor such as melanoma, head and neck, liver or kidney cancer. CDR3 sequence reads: CASSELGTGESTEAFF. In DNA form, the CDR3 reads TGTGCCAGCAGTGAATTGGGGACAGGGGAGAGCACTGAAGCTTTCTTT. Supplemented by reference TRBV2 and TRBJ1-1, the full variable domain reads EPEVTQTPSHQVTQMGQEVILRCVPISNHLYFYWYRQILGQKVEFLVSFYNNEISEKSEIFDDQFSVERPDGSNFTLKIRSTKLEDSAMYFCASSELGTGESTEAFFGQGTRLTVV.